These 2 T cell receptor beta chains were sequenced from one sample in a study of blood T cells in healthy people across ages. Through a sample-barcoded 5' primer and a J-beta primer mix, a second PCR was run for 7 to 11 cycles. TCRdb ran MiXCR on the 5' RACE reads and lists one entry per CDR3 protein. The sample has around 990,000 distinct CDR3 sequences, roughly two fifths seen once; the top ten hold 13%. Input material: blood. The receptors derive from a man aged 18 to 29 in good health.

Only a few counts were recorded for this clonotype. The V gene is TRBV6-5, the J gene TRBJ2-3, with a possible D match to TRBD2 (6 bases). Trimming removed 3 bases at V and 4 bases at J, with 14 bases between. The CDR3 runs 15 residues. Germline CDR1 and CDR2: MNHEY and SVGAGI. CDR3 residues: CASSYYPGRSDTQYF. In DNA, the CDR3 is TGTGCCAGCAGTTATTACCCGGGGAGGTCAGATACGCAGTATTTT.

The chain combines TRBV6-2 or TRBV6-3 with TRBJ2-7; TRBD1 matches at 7 bases. Trimming at V came to 2 bases and at J to 3 bases, leaving 7 bases not matched to a gene. Germline assignment: CDR1 MNHEY and CDR2 SVGEGT. The CDR3 sequence is 15 residues long. CDR3 DNA: TGTGCCAGCAGTTACCCCTGGGACAGACGCTACGAGCAGTACTTC. Residues: CASSYPWDRRYEQYF.